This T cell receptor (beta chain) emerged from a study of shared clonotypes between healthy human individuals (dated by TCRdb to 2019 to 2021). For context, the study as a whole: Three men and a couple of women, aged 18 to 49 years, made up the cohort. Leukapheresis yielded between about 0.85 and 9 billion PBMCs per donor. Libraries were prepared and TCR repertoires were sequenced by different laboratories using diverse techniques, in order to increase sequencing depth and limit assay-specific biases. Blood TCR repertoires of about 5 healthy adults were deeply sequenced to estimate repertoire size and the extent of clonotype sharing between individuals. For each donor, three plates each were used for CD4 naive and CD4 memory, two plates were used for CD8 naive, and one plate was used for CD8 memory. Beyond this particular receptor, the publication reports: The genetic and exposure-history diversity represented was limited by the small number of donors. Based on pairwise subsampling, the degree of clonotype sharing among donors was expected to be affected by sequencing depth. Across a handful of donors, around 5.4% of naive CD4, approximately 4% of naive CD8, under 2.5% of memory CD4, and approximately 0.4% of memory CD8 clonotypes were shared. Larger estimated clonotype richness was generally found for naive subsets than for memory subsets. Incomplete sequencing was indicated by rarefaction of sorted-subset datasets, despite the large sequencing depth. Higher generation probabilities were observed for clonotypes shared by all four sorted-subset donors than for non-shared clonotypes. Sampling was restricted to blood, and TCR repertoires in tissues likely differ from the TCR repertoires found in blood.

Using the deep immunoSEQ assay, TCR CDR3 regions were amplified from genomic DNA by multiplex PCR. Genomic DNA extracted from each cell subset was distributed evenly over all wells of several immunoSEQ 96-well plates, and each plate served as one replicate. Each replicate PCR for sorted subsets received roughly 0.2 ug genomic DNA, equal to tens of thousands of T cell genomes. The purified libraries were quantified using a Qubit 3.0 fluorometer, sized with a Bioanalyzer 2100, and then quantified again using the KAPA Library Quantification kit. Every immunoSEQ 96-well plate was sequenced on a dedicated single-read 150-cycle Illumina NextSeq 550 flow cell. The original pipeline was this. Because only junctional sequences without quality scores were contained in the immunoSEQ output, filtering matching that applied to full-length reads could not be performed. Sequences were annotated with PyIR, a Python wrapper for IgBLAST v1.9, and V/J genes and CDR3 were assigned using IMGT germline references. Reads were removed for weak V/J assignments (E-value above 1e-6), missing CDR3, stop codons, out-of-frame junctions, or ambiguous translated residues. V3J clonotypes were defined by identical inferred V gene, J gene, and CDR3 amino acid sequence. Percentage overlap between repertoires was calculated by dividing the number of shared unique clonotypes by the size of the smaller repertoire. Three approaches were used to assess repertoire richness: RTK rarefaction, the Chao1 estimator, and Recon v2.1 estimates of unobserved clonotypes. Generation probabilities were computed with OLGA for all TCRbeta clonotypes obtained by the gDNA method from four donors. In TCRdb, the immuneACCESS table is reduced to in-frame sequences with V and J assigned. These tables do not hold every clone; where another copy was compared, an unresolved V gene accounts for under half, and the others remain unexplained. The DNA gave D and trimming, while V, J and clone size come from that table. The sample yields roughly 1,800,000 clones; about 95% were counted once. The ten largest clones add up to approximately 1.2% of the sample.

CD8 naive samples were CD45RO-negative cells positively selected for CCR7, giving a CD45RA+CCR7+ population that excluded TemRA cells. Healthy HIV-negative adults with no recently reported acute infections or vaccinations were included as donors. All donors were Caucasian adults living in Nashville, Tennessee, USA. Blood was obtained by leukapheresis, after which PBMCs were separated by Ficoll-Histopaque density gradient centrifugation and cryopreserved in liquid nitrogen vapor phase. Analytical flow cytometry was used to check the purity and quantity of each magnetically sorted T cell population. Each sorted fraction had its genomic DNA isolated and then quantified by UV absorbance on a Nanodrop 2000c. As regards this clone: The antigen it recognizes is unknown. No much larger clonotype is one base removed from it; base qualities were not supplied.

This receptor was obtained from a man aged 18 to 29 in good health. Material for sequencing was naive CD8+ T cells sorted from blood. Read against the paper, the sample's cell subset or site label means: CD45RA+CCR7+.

The DNA sequence is as follows: TGTGCCAGCAGCGCCGTGACAGGGAGAAGTAGCGAGCAGTACTTC. Its product reads: CASSAVTGRSSEQYF. Recombination joined TRBV7-9 with TRBJ2-7; a stretch of 7 junction bases matches TRBD1. Inclusive of the bounding cysteine and phenylalanine, the CDR3 is 15 residues long. Only CDR3 DNA remains: 45 bases, in frame from the first base. Trimming leaves V shorter by 5 bases and J shorter by 6 bases, with the junction holding 13 bases beyond the gene matches. CDR1 SEHNR and CDR2 FQNEAQ are derived from the germline V gene (reference sequence).